What follows are 11 T cell receptor beta chains derived from one specimen sequenced in a study of PD-1 blockade in classical Hodgkin lymphoma. Generated by immunoSEQ multiplex PCR, the TCRdb table keeps only in-frame clones and is missing some. Of fewer than 100,000 clones in the sample, more than 85% were seen once. Time point of the sample: cycle 4 day 1 (C4D1), after five to seven weeks of nivolumab. After autologous stem cell transplantation all patients relapsed, and prior brentuximab vedotin exposure differed between cohorts. The sample was peripheral blood mononuclear cells (PBMCs), taken before the fourth cycle of nivolumab. Receptors originate from a human donor with classical Hodgkin lymphoma.

The V call is TRBV29-1, the J call TRBJ2-7; D remains unclear. Germline V lookup: CDR1 SQVTM, CDR2 ANQGSEA. V shed 0 bases and J shed 3 bases, with 12 bases lying between them. CDR3 length equals 14 residues. The CDR3 coding sequence is TGCAGCGTTGAAGATCCGACTGGGTACTACGAGCAGTACTTC. Residues: CSVEDPTGYYEQYF.

The gene calls are TRBV28 and TRBJ1-5; D call uncertain. The length of the CDR3 is 18 residues. CDR1 and CDR2 from the germline V gene are MDHEN and SYDVKM. Between the trimmed V and J ends, which lost 3 bases and 0 bases, there was a span of 18 bases. This CDR3 is CASSFIGPGRYSNQPQHF. In nucleotides, the CDR3 is TGTGCCAGCAGTTTTATAGGTCCCGGAAGATATAGCAATCAGCCCCAGCATTTT.

The chain combines TRBV6-6 with TRBJ2-5; no firm D call. This CDR3 has 14 residues. Germline assignment: CDR1 MNHNY and CDR2 SVGAGI (reference sequence). Trimming took off 7 bases at V and 1 base at J, with 13 bases between the two ends. Here the CDR3 DNA reads TGTGCCAGCACCGGGTCAGATTTCCAAGAGACCCAGTACTTC. Its protein is CASTGSDFQETQYF.

The J gene is TRBJ2-3, the V gene TRBV5-1; 14 bases are a match to TRBD2. Unmatched junction bases numbered 7, after V lost 6 bases and J lost 4 bases. Looked up from germline, CDR1 is SGHRS and CDR2 is YFSETQ. The CDR3 totals 16 residues. The CDR3 region is CASNVGTSGRADTQYF. The CDR3 nucleotides are TGCGCCAGCAACGTCGGGACTAGCGGGAGAGCAGATACGCAGTATTTT.

The rearrangement uses TRBV7-2 and TRBJ2-3, with unresolved D. Germline V lookup: CDR1 SGHTA, CDR2 FQGNSA. The germline V and J ends were trimmed by 5 bases and 4 bases, with 13 bases remaining between them. The CDR3 contains 14 residues. The CDR3 DNA reads as TGTGCCAGCAGCCCTAGAGACCCTCCAGATACGCAGTATTTT. This gives the protein CASSPRDPPDTQYF.

The V gene is TRBV9, the J gene TRBJ2-7; D unresolved. The V gene lost 4 bases and the J gene lost 2 bases, with 13 bases spanning the gap. The CDR3 has 14 amino acids. Germline V gene lookup returns CDR1 SGDLS and CDR2 YYNGEE. CDR3 region: CASSPGARTYEQYF. In nucleotides, the CDR3 is TGTGCCAGCAGCCCCGGCGCTAGAACCTACGAGCAGTACTTC.

This clone was observed once. The chain uses TRBV27 and TRBJ1-5; unclear D gene. Germline lookup yields CDR1 MNHEY and CDR2 SMNVEV (reference sequence). V was cut by 5 bases and J by 1 base, with 9 bases left in between. The CDR3 has 14 amino acids. The CDR3 sequence is CASSPIVSNQPQHF. The CDR3 DNA follows: TGTGCCAGCAGTCCAATCGTAAGCAATCAGCCCCAGCATTTT.

This chain links TRBV2 with TRBJ2-3, with D perhaps assigned TRBD1 or TRBD2 (6 bases each). The CDR3 totals 15 residues. V lost 7 bases and J lost 0, with 14 bases in between. Germline lookup yields CDR1 SNHLY and CDR2 FYNNEI. The CDR3 region has the DNA TGTGCCAGCATGGCGACAGGACTAAGCACAGATACGCAGTATTTT. Its translation is CASMATGLSTDTQYF.

J is TRBJ2-7 and V is TRBV6-1, with TRBD1 as a possible D gene (5 bases). The CDR3 extends over 14 amino acids. Germline V gene sequence: CDR1 MNHNS, CDR2 SASEGT. Trimming left V 4 bases short and J 5 bases short, with 15 bases between. CDR3 sequence reads: CASSGFSQVHEQYF. The DNA of the CDR3 is TGTGCCAGCAGTGGTTTTTCACAGGTCCACGAGCAGTACTTC.

The chain employs TRBV27 and TRBJ2-1, with 8 nucleotides matching TRBD2. The germline gives CDR1 MNHEY, CDR2 SMNVEV (reference sequence). This CDR3 region has 17 residues. Losses at the gene ends were 1 base for V and 7 bases for J; bases not matched to a gene: 12. The CDR3 DNA sequence: TGTGCCAGCAGTTTATTTCCCCTCCGGGAGGGCCGGAATGAGCAGTTCTTC. It codes for CASSLFPLREGRNEQFF.

This rearrangement joins TRBV27 to TRBJ1-1; TRBD1 is a possible D gene (6 bases). Germline-derived CDR1 and CDR2 are MNHEY and SMNVEV (reference sequence). V lost 5 bases to trimming and J lost 1 base, with 20 bases between them. The CDR3 length is 17 residues. The CDR3 is CASSTHSLQGRNTEAFF. CDR3 nucleotide sequence: TGTGCCAGCAGTACCCACTCTCTACAGGGACGGAACACTGAAGCTTTCTTT.